This entry concerns a single T cell receptor (beta chain). The antigen is unknown. The data were obtained in a study of cytomegalovirus exposure and HLA in healthy donors. The CDR3 runs 12 residues. In germline, CDR1 is SGDLS, CDR2 YYNGEE. Trimming stripped 0 bases from V and 12 bases from J, with 10 bases between. General study findings and limits: For most subjects, TCR beta sequences were reported to predict HLA-A and HLA-B alleles with accuracy.

Primers included in the PCR were 60 Vbeta and 13 Jbeta primers. In the study's own analysis: Later analysis identified tens of millions of unique TCR beta chains, approximately 11 million shared. Sequencing was performed with immunoSEQ multiplex PCR; in TCRdb, only in-frame clones are kept and a portion is missing. V and J calls and clone size are as listed in that table; D and trimming were resolved from the DNA. This repertoire includes about 170,000 clones. Samples came from healthy bone marrow donors. This receptor was identified in a woman aged 55-70 years in good health and CMV-seronegative. V and J are TRBV9 and TRBJ2-1, with D possibly TRBD2 on 6 matching bases. Source material: PBMCs. The CDR3 sequence is CASSVVRGLQFF. CDR3 in DNA: TGTGCCAGCAGCGTAGTTCGGGGACTGCAGTTCTTC.